A selection of T cell receptor beta chains follows, all from one sample in a study of spatial heterogeneity in lung cancer. TCRdb processed the 5' RACE reads anew with MiXCR; each CDR3 protein has one entry. This sample has more than 9,500 distinct CDR3 sequences, with approximately 6.2% found just once. Specimen: normal lung tissue next to the tumor, collected at surgery. These receptors originate from a male donor with early-stage non-small cell lung cancer. Both conserved end residues are part of each CDR3. Clone size is stated in some rows and not others, as once, few, many or a class when expanded.

>TRBV3-1|TRBJ1-1|NA
CASRAGQGKNTEAFF
>TRBV7-8|TRBJ1-1|NA
CASSSQGEAEAFF
>TRBV7-2|TRBJ2-7|many
CASSPQVIYEQYF
>TRBV27|TRBJ2-2|medium-sized
CASSLYPGELFF
>TRBV6-2/TRBV6-3|TRBJ2-7|many
CASSYPTYEQYF
>TRBV14|TRBJ1-1|many
CASSHMGQMNTEAFF
>TRBV15|TRBJ1-3|many
CATSRARASGNTIYF
>TRBV7-2|TRBJ2-6|many
CASSFATGSGANVLTF
>TRBV6-2/TRBV6-3|TRBJ2-2|NA
CASSLQQGSVTGELFF
>TRBV27|TRBJ2-7|many
CASSSTGTVDEQYF
>TRBV5-1|TRBJ2-1|many
CASSLGLAGRSYNEQFF
>TRBV24-1|TRBJ2-3|many
CATSGSLGQGQADTQYF
>TRBV10-3|TRBJ1-4|NA
CAIKAATNEKLFF
>TRBV4-2|TRBJ2-1|many
CASSQSRAEQFF
>TRBV12-5|TRBJ2-2|many
CASGLVPNTGELFF
>TRBV6-2/TRBV6-3|TRBJ2-7|many
CASRPGTSGSSYEQYF
>TRBV25-1|TRBJ1-5|medium-sized
CASSEFAGQPQHF
>TRBV6-2/TRBV6-3|TRBJ2-1|many
CASSSSLAGSYNEQFF
>TRBV6-4|TRBJ2-1|medium-sized
CASSVSGDRGNEQFF
>TRBV19|TRBJ2-5|many
CASSFLAGGRETQYF
>TRBV11-2|TRBJ2-2|many
CASSFGPPGTVNTGELFF
>TRBV10-3|TRBJ1-1|many
CAIKGQGDTEAFF
>TRBV2|TRBJ1-1|many
CAIKTTDRGFMNTEAFF
>TRBV6-2/TRBV6-3|TRBJ2-1|many
CASSSVGLAGVEQFF
>TRBV2|TRBJ2-7|many
CASSEGYEQYF
>TRBV27|TRBJ1-3|many
CASRIQGSGNTIYF
>TRBV12-3/TRBV12-4|TRBJ2-7|few
CASSSLGQGWHEQYF
>TRBV20-1|TRBJ1-1|few
CSAREFRQATEAFF
>TRBV30|TRBJ1-2|large
CAWSVEPIYGYTF
>TRBV5-1|TRBJ1-5|many
CASSLYQPQHF
>TRBV29-1|TRBJ1-1|NA
CSVEGVTGGAFF
>TRBV11-1|TRBJ2-1|once
CASSLRLAGISYNEQFF
>TRBV19|TRBJ2-7|many
CASSIQSKYEQYF
>TRBV7-9|TRBJ2-3|NA
CASSLTPIAGDTDTQYF
>TRBV7-2|TRBJ2-3|many
CASSLAAGVGTDTQYF
>TRBV12-5|TRBJ1-4|many
CASGLWTGNEKLFF
>TRBV29-1|TRBJ2-3|many
CSVLGVGTGRRSGTDTQYF